This T cell receptor beta chain is drawn from a study of T cells in Graves' hyperthyroidism and ophthalmopathy. Overall study context: The authors collected peripheral blood at initial diagnosis, before any treatment. Broader study findings: Prediction of ophthalmopathy progression came a median around 6 months pre-onset.

From germline, CDR1 is SNHLY and CDR2 FYNNEI. The CDR3 loop spans 13 amino acids. Losses at the gene ends were 6 bases for V and 4 bases for J; bases not matched to a gene: 5. Each 10 ml fresh peripheral blood draw supplied the PBMCs. RNA transcripts provided the source from which TCR beta CDR3 regions were amplified. The HTBI set primed first-round TCR CDR3 RT-PCR. TCRdb independently ran MiXCR on the multiplex PCR reads; one entry per CDR3 protein. The sample holds fewer than 250,000 distinct CDR3 sequences, roughly 15% seen once. Ten or more counts support this clonotype. The antigen is undetermined.

The TCR was taken from a woman aged 18-29 years with Graves' ophthalmopathy. The J gene is TRBJ1-2, the V gene TRBV2; 7 bases agree with TRBD1. Sample: blood. The CDR3 bases are TGTGCCAGCAGGAGTCGACAGGGCTATGGCTACACCTTC. The encoded protein is CASRSRQGYGYTF.